A single T cell receptor (beta chain) is shown here with its context. This clone was detected a few times. Which antigen it targets is not known. It has no much larger one-base neighbor in the sample; base qualities were not kept. TCRbeta CDR3 regions were amplified from genomic DNA using the immunoSEQ Assay, a bias-controlled multiplex PCR. The original methods were these. Nucleated cell counts per sample were estimated from amplification of reference gene primers within the assay. Sequence reads were collapsed and filtered to measure the absolute abundance of every unique TCRbeta CDR3 rearrangement. For each sample, productive Simpson clonality was calculated by taking the square root of Simpson's diversity index across productive rearrangements. As stored in TCRdb, this immuneACCESS dataset retains in-frame rearrangements with V and J assigned. A fraction of the clones does not appear; measured against another copy, unresolved V genes explain less than half of the discrepancy, and the remainder lacks a known reason. The DNA was the basis for D and trimming; V, J and clone size are from that table. The sample has under 200,000 clones on record, about 89% of them singletons. Around 2.3% of the sample comes from the top ten.

The sample is drawn from a study of blood T cell repertoires in COVID-19 (dated by TCRdb to 2020 to 2022). For the study in its entirety: Samples from collaborators originated in the United States, Italy and Spain and spanned both the acute and convalescent phases of COVID-19. The prospective study material was composed of cDNA or gDNA derived from T cells, B-cell-depleted T cells, or PBMCs. Subjects who had been exposed to COVID-19, were actively infected with it, or had recovered from it provided the deeply sampled blood TCRbeta repertoires that made up the dataset. The repertoires were released in a freely available public database intended as a resource for research on the immune response to SARS-CoV-2. The samples were drawn from two sources: the first 160 participants of the ongoing ImmuneRACE study, and 1,000 to 1,500 subjects contributed by 6 global collaborators. Nearly every sample came with metadata listing a de-identified subject ID, COVID-19 status, age in years and sex. HLA class I and class II types, where available, came from metadata supplied by the sample provider rather than from assay-based typing.

Results and caveats for the whole study, not just this receptor: How much clinical and demographic metadata was included differed by source and by participant, and the metadata was provided uncurated.

The germline V gene (reference sequence) specifies LNHDA as CDR1 and SQIVND as CDR2. Including the terminal cysteine and phenylalanine, the CDR3 comprises 17 residues. This entry keeps only the CDR3 DNA: 51 bases, framed from base 1. Compared with germline, V lacks 4 bases and J lacks 2 bases; bases without a gene match: 11. Each collaborating institution followed its own protocols to collect whole blood in K2EDTA tubes. For TCRbeta analysis, collaborators shipped samples in one of three forms: frozen whole blood, isolated PBMCs, or DNA extracted from either of those sample types. The sequenced sample was peripheral blood. The rearrangement joined TRBV19 to TRBJ1-3; 7 bases in between match TRBD1. The TCR was taken from a man aged 40-49 years with active or convalescent COVID-19. The DNA sequence follows: TGTGCCAGTAGTAGCCCTCCCGGGACAGATCCTGGAAACACCATATATTTT. The encoded protein is CASSSPPGTDPGNTIYF.